These 30 T cell receptor beta chains were sequenced from one sample in a study of T cell responses to AZD1222 COVID-19 vaccine. Profiling relied on immunoSEQ multiplex PCR, and the TCRdb table lists in-frame clones only, not all of them. Here the sample spans about 98,000 clones, around 90% being singletons. Here the sequenced sample was peripheral blood, taken on day 0 of AZD1222 vaccination. These receptors came from an adult in good health.

This clone was found a few times. The chain carries TRBV5-4 and TRBJ2-5, with 8 bases lining up with TRBD1. Per the germline V gene, CDR1 is SGHNT and CDR2 is YYREEE (reference sequence). J was trimmed by 2 bases and V by 4 bases; bases with no gene match: 1. CDR3 length: 13 amino acids. The CDR3 is CASSNRGQETQYF. CDR3 DNA sequence: TGTGCCAGCAGCAACAGGGGGCAAGAGACCCAGTACTTC.

This chain joins TRBV28 and TRBJ2-3; 8 bases align to TRBD2. CDR1 and CDR2 from the germline V gene are MDHEN and SYDVKM. The ends lost 1 base at V and 0 bases at J; junction bases unmatched: 15. CDR3 length equals 20 residues. CDR3 bases: TGTGCCAGCAGTTTATTAGCCGGGAGGGCCAATCCAACTAGCACAGATACGCAGTATTTT. Residues: CASSLLAGRANPTSTDTQYF.

The chain recombines TRBV5-5 with TRBJ2-1; 7 bases are a match to TRBD1. J was trimmed by 8 bases and V by 0 bases; bases with no gene match: 8. Germline-derived CDR1 and CDR2 are SGHKS and YYEKEE (reference sequence). There are 15 residues in the CDR3. The CDR3 region is CASSLGTGGNDEQFF. DNA for the CDR3: TGTGCCAGCAGCTTGGGGACAGGTGGGAACGATGAGCAGTTCTTC. Together with reference TRBV5-5 and TRBJ2-1, the CDR3 gives the full variable domain: DAGVTQSPTHLIKTRGQQVTLRCSPISGHKSVSWYQQVLGQGPQFIFQYYEKEERGRGNFPDRFSARQFPNYSSELNVNALLLGDSALYLCASSLGTGGNDEQFFGPGTRLTVL.

The DNA of the CDR3 is TGCGCCAGCAGCTTGGGACAGATAGACACAGATACGCAGTATTTT. Protein product: CASSLGQIDTDTQYF. The V and J genes are TRBV5-1 and TRBJ2-3; tentatively, D is TRBD1 (5 bases). The V gene lost 0 bases and the J gene lost 2 bases, with 10 bases spanning the gap. This CDR3 spans 15 amino acids. Germline lookup yields CDR1 SGHRS and CDR2 YFSETQ.

This chain connects TRBV7-2 to TRBJ2-7, with D possibly being TRBD2 (5 bases). The CDR3 loop spans 15 amino acids. V lost 7 bases and J 2 bases, leaving 18 bases between the germline ends. The germline gives CDR1 SGHTA, CDR2 FQGNSA. CDR3: CASTLVGGTTYEQYF. In DNA form, the CDR3 reads TGTGCCAGCACCCTCGTCGGAGGAACGACCTACGAGCAGTACTTC.

V usage is TRBV15 and J usage is TRBJ2-3, with 9 bases matching TRBD2. CDR1 LNHNV and CDR2 YYDKDF come from the germline V gene (reference sequence). Trimming removed 3 bases from V and 5 bases from J; junction bases left unmatched: 6. The CDR3 extends over 15 amino acids. Here the CDR3 reads CATSSFSGSVDTQYF. Written as DNA, the CDR3 is TGTGCCACCAGCAGTTTTAGCGGGAGCGTAGATACGCAGTATTTT.

V is TRBV15 and J is TRBJ1-1; D gene unclear. The germline V gene encodes CDR1 LNHNV and CDR2 YYDKDF (reference sequence). V gave up 0 bases and J gave up 1 base, with 9 bases separating them. CDR3 length equals 15 residues. The CDR3 sequence is CATSRERRENTEAFF. DNA of the CDR3: TGTGCCACCAGCAGAGAGAGGAGGGAGAACACTGAAGCTTTCTTT.

The chain employs TRBV28 and TRBJ1-4; 9 bases align to TRBD1. The trim removed 3 bases at V and 10 bases at J, leaving 12 bases unmatched. The CDR3 sequence is 16 residues long. CDR1 is MDHEN, CDR2 SYDVKM, per germline. Here the CDR3 DNA reads TGTGCCAGCAGTTTGACAGGGGGTACTGATCGGAGAAAACTGTTTTTT. This sequence encodes CASSLTGGTDRRKLFF.

This clone was seen a handful of times. The CDR3 here is CASSEIVSSYEQYF. In DNA form, the CDR3 reads TGCGCCAGCAGCGAGATTGTTAGCTCCTACGAGCAGTACTTC. The chain has TRBV5-1 and TRBJ2-7; D not resolved. The germline V and J ends were trimmed by 4 bases and 0 bases, with 11 bases remaining between them. Germline CDR1 and CDR2: SGHRS and YFSETQ. This CDR3 spans 14 amino acids.

V is TRBV4-1 and J is TRBJ2-1; TRBD1 matches 9 bases. CDR3 size: 17 residues. V was clipped by 1 base and J by 5 bases; unmatched bases: 9. Germline CDR1 MGHRA, CDR2 YSYEKL. The CDR3 DNA sequence: TGCGCCAGCAGCCAAGGTACCCCTGGACAGGGGCACAATGAGCAGTTCTTC. Protein sequence: CASSQGTPGQGHNEQFF.

The chain links TRBV7-9 to TRBJ2-5; weak D call: TRBD2 (7 bases). The CDR3 has 17 amino acids. Germline V gene sequence: CDR1 SEHNR, CDR2 FQNEAQ (reference sequence). V lost 7 bases and J 1 base, leaving 22 bases between the germline ends. This chain's CDR3 is CASTTLGGRLGQETQYF. Here the CDR3 DNA reads TGTGCCAGCACCACCCTGGGGGGGCGGCTTGGCCAAGAGACCCAGTACTTC.

The chain combines TRBV29-1 with TRBJ2-1; D remains unclear. V lost 4 bases to trimming and J lost 4 bases, with 8 bases between them. There are 12 residues in the CDR3. Germline V lookup: CDR1 SQVTM, CDR2 ANQGSEA. CDR3 region: CSVADRYNEQFF. CDR3 sequence (DNA): TGCAGCGTTGCGGATCGATACAATGAGCAGTTCTTC.

The chain combines TRBV6-5 with TRBJ2-5; possible D gene TRBD1, 6 bases. The CDR3 totals 13 residues. V was pared by 7 bases and J by 5 bases, with 14 bases between. Per the germline V gene, CDR1 is MNHEY and CDR2 is SVGAGI. CDR3 protein: CASILGGYETQYF. CDR3 bases: TGTGCCAGCATCCTAGGGGGATACGAGACCCAGTACTTC.

The chain carries TRBV12-3 or TRBV12-4 and TRBJ1-5; D unresolved. The length of the CDR3 is 12 residues. V lost 4 bases to trimming and J lost 5 bases, with 6 bases between them. CDR3: CASSSGDQPQHF. The DNA of the CDR3 is TGTGCCAGCAGTTCCGGTGATCAGCCCCAGCATTTT.

The chain is built from TRBV5-1 and TRBJ2-3; no clear D. V lost 0 bases and J lost 6, with 14 bases in between. The germline V gene encodes CDR1 SGHRS and CDR2 YFSETQ. CDR3 length: 15 residues. CDR3 coding DNA: TGCGCCAGCAGCTTGGTCTTAGGGTTGGAGGATACGCAGTATTTT. This translates into CASSLVLGLEDTQYF.

V and J are TRBV9 and TRBJ2-4, with 9 positions matching TRBD1. Trimming at V came to 2 bases and at J to 9 bases, leaving 12 bases not matched to a gene. The CDR3 has 16 residues. Germline V gives CDR1 SGDLS, CDR2 YYNGEE. The CDR3 DNA follows: TGTGCCAGCAGCGTCAACCCGGGACAGGGAGGTGGCATTCAGTACTTC. This encodes CASSVNPGQGGGIQYF.

This clone has a handful of counts. The rearrangement joins TRBV4-1 to TRBJ1-5; D may be TRBD1 (6 bases). Germline-derived CDR1 and CDR2 are MGHRA and YSYEKL. The CDR3 runs to 19 residues. Trimming took 1 base from V and 3 from J, leaving 22 bases between them. The chain's CDR3 is CASSQVEAAGDENNQPQHF. CDR3 nucleotide sequence: TGCGCCAGCAGCCAAGTTGAGGCGGCAGGGGATGAGAACAATCAGCCCCAGCATTTT.

The chain uses TRBV4-3 and TRBJ2-7; D unresolved. The V end was cut by 3 bases, the J end by 3 bases, with 12 bases between. This CDR3 has 14 amino acids. Per germline, CDR1 LGHNA and CDR2 YSLEER. The CDR3 here is CASSQSAWNYEQYF. The CDR3 coding sequence is TGCGCCAGCAGCCAGTCAGCCTGGAACTACGAGCAGTACTTC.

The rearrangement links TRBV30 to TRBJ1-2, with a tentative D call TRBD1 (5 bases). Between the trimmed V and J ends, which lost 4 bases and 4 bases, there was a span of 7 bases. The CDR3 consists of 11 residues. Germline values: CDR1 GTSNPN, CDR2 SVGIG (reference sequence). The CDR3 region is CAWNRLYGYTF. CDR3 DNA sequence: TGTGCCTGGAACAGGCTCTATGGCTACACCTTC.

The chain uses TRBV5-3 and TRBJ2-5, with 8 bases aligning to TRBD2. TRBV5-3 is recorded as an ORF, its role being uncertain. V trimming: 4 bases; J trimming: 4 bases; junction bases outside the gene matches: 18. The CDR3 has 18 residues. CDR3 region: CARSKGSGKREMGETQYF. In nucleotides, the CDR3 is TGTGCCAGAAGCAAAGGTTCGGGAAAGCGGGAGATGGGAGAGACCCAGTACTTC.

This clone has just one count. The V and J genes are TRBV11-3 and TRBJ2-5; D not resolved. V lost 4 bases, J lost 4 bases, and 10 bases lay in between. The germline CDR1 and CDR2 sequences are SGHNT and YENEEA. The CDR3 sequence is 13 residues long. The CDR3, as DNA: TGTGCCAGCAGCTCAGCTAGAGGAGAGACCCAGTACTTC. Amino acids: CASSSARGETQYF.

The J gene is TRBJ2-5, the V gene TRBV24-1; D is possibly TRBD1 (7 bases). The CDR3 runs to 14 residues. The V end was cut by 6 bases, the J end by 2 bases, with 12 bases between. Germline V gene sequence: CDR1 KGHDR, CDR2 SFDVKD. The CDR3 DNA sequence: TGTGCCACCAGTCCGCAGGGGGGTCAAGAGACCCAGTACTTC. Translated, it gives CATSPQGGQETQYF.

The CDR3 DNA follows: TGTGCCAGCAAGCGGGAGGCCAATGCGGAGACCCAGTACTTC. Translated, it gives CASKREANAETQYF. This chain joins TRBV2 and TRBJ2-5, with 9 bases fitting TRBD2. V dropped 7 bases and J dropped 5; count of bases not matched to a gene: 8. The CDR3 extends over 14 amino acids. Germline CDR1 reads SNHLY; CDR2 reads FYNNEI. The full variable domain, completed using reference TRBV2 and TRBJ2-5, is EPEVTQTPSHQVTQMGQEVILRCVPISNHLYFYWYRQILGQKVEFLVSFYNNEISEKSEIFDDQFSVERPDGSNFTLKIRSTKLEDSAMYFCASKREANAETQYFGPGTRLLVL.

This rearrangement joins TRBV12-3 or TRBV12-4 to TRBJ1-2; maybe TRBD1 (6 bases). V lost 6 bases and J lost 2, with 10 bases in between. The CDR3 runs to 13 residues. The CDR3 spells CASRLGTNYGYTF. The CDR3 DNA reads as TGTGCCAGCAGACTTGGGACAAACTATGGCTACACCTTC.

J is TRBJ2-7 and V is TRBV15, with D possibly matching TRBD1 (6 bases). Trimming pared 4 bases from V and 2 bases from J, leaving 18 bases between. The germline gives CDR1 LNHNV, CDR2 YYDKDF (reference sequence). This CDR3 spans 16 amino acids. DNA of the CDR3: TGTGCCACCAGCAATAGAGGCAGGGGTATACCCTACGAGCAGTACTTC. Protein product: CATSNRGRGIPYEQYF.

The chain has TRBV27 and TRBJ2-1; possible D gene TRBD2, 5 bases. The CDR3 totals 14 residues. Deletions cut 2 bases from V and 8 bases from J, with 13 bases between. Looked up from germline, CDR1 is MNHEY and CDR2 is SMNVEV (reference sequence). The CDR3 coding sequence is TGTGCCAGCAGTTTACTCGGCCTAGCCCATGAGCAGTTCTTC. Protein sequence: CASSLLGLAHEQFF.

This chain connects TRBV6-1 to TRBJ2-5; TRBD1 matches at 11 bases. V shed 3 bases, J shed 2 bases, and the junction held 5 bases outside the gene matches. Germline V gives CDR1 MNHNS, CDR2 SASEGT. The CDR3 length is 16 residues. CDR3 in amino acids: CASSDKWDRGQETQYF. Here the CDR3 DNA reads TGTGCCAGCAGTGACAAATGGGACAGGGGGCAAGAGACCCAGTACTTC.

The J gene is TRBJ2-1, the V gene TRBV27; TRBD2 matches 8 bases. Germline V gene lookup returns CDR1 MNHEY and CDR2 SMNVEV (reference sequence). This CDR3 has 16 residues. V gave up 2 bases and J gave up 9 bases; unmatched junction bases: 12. The chain's CDR3 is CASSLLSGGRVGEQFF. CDR3 DNA: TGTGCCAGCAGTTTACTTTCGGGAGGGCGGGTTGGTGAGCAGTTCTTC.

This clone was recorded a few times. The rearrangement uses TRBV7-9 and TRBJ2-7; D remains unclear. Trimming left V 4 bases short and J 6 bases short, with 10 bases between. The CDR3 consists of 12 residues. Germline CDR1 SEHNR, CDR2 FQNEAQ (reference sequence). The CDR3 protein is CASSYLAVEQYF. The CDR3 coding sequence is TGTGCCAGCAGCTACTTGGCGGTCGAGCAGTACTTC.

CDR3 coding DNA: TGTGCCAGCAGTCCCGGGACAGGGGAAAGCGGCTACACCTTC. Translation: CASSPGTGESGYTF. The chain joins TRBV28 to TRBJ1-2; 10 nucleotides line up with TRBD1. The J segment lost 8 bases and the V segment lost 5 bases, leaving 8 bases of the junction unmatched. Germline CDR1 reads MDHEN; CDR2 reads SYDVKM. This CDR3 has 14 residues.